The 16 T cell receptor beta chains in this list originate from one sample, sequenced in a study of blood T cell repertoires in COVID-19. Some clones are missing from TCRdb's copy, which holds only in-frame ones; the method was immunoSEQ multiplex PCR. The sample records around 340,000 clones, 65% to 85% being singletons. The source material was peripheral blood. The receptors were gathered from a man aged 25-45 years with active or convalescent COVID-19.

The chain has TRBV7-2 and TRBJ1-4; D may be TRBD1 (6 bases). The CDR3 length is 15 residues. The germline V and J ends were trimmed by 6 bases and 4 bases, with 15 bases remaining between them. The germline V gene has CDR1 SGHTA and CDR2 FQGNSA. Written as DNA, the CDR3 is TGTGCCAGCAGGAAAGTCGGGGGGCATAATGAAAAACTGTTTTTT. As protein: CASRKVGGHNEKLFF.

This clone was counted between two and nine times. The rearrangement links TRBV19 to TRBJ1-5, with D unresolved. In germline, CDR1 is LNHDA, CDR2 SQIVND (reference sequence). Trimming pared 3 bases from V and 5 bases from J, leaving 14 bases between. CDR3 size: 15 residues. The CDR3 protein is CASSILAVGYQPQHF. In DNA form, the CDR3 reads TGTGCCAGTAGTATTCTGGCAGTTGGTTATCAGCCCCAGCATTTT.

The genes are TRBV7-8 and TRBJ2-7; 8 nucleotides agree with TRBD1. The V gene's germline CDR1 is SGHVS and CDR2 FQNEAQ. This CDR3 contains 13 residues. The trim removed 5 bases at V and 2 bases at J, leaving 2 bases unmatched. CDR3 sequence reads: CASSGQGTYEQYF. Here the CDR3 DNA reads TGTGCCAGCAGCGGACAGGGAACCTACGAGCAGTACTTC.

The V and J genes are TRBV21-1 and TRBJ2-3; TRBD2, the table's D call, lacks a check against the DNA. TRBV21-1 is noted as a pseudogene. This CDR3 is 12 amino acids long. The CDR3 DNA reads as TGTGCCAGCAGCAAAGCCAGGGACTGGGGCCGGTTT. Protein sequence: CASSKARDWGRF.

This clone was counted once. The CDR3 nucleotides read TGTGCCAGCAGCCGAAGCGGAGGGAGCACAGATACGCAGTATTTT. Translating gives CASSRSGGSTDTQYF. V and J are TRBV3-1 (or the pseudogene TRBV3-2) and TRBJ2-3; a possible D gene is TRBD2 (6 bases). The germline V gene encodes CDR1 LGHDT and CDR2 YNNKEL (reference sequence). The length of the CDR3 is 15 residues. The germline V and J ends were trimmed by 4 bases and 0 bases, with 11 bases remaining between them.

V and J are TRBV4-3 and TRBJ1-1, with a tentative D call TRBD1 (5 bases). The ends were cut back, 0 bases at V and 4 bases at J, with 9 bases in the middle. This CDR3 has 14 amino acids. Germline V CDR1 and CDR2: LGHNA, YSLEER. The CDR3 region is CASSQDLGVTEAFF. The CDR3, as DNA: TGCGCCAGCAGCCAAGATCTAGGGGTCACTGAAGCTTTCTTT.

The chain combines TRBV5-1 with TRBJ2-5, with TRBD1 matching 9 bases. The CDR3 contains 15 residues. Trimming cost V 2 bases and J 3 bases; bases outside gene matches: 5. Germline-derived CDR1 and CDR2 are SGHRS and YFSETQ. This CDR3 reads CASSFDRGTEETQYF. The CDR3 region has the DNA TGCGCCAGCAGCTTTGACAGGGGGACCGAAGAGACCCAGTACTTC.

This chain links TRBV24-1 with TRBJ2-2, with D possibly being TRBD2 (5 bases). Trimming left V 5 bases short and J 1 base short, with 7 bases between. CDR3 length: 14 amino acids. Germline V gene data show CDR1 as KGHDR and CDR2 as SFDVKD. The CDR3 protein is CATSAGKNTGELFF. In DNA form, the CDR3 reads TGTGCCACCAGTGCCGGGAAGAACACCGGGGAGCTGTTTTTT.

This chain links TRBV27 with TRBJ1-1, with D tentatively TRBD1 (5 bases). V was shortened by 8 bases and J by 6 bases, with 19 bases between the two germline ends. Germline CDR1 is MNHEY and CDR2 is SMNVEV (reference sequence). The CDR3 length is 14 residues. As DNA, the CDR3 is TGTGCCAGCGGGACTCAACTTGGTATCGCTGAAGCTTTCTTT. Amino acids: CASGTQLGIAEAFF.

Concerning this clone: This sample includes further DNA sequences coding for the same CDR3. This chain uses TRBV6-5 with TRBJ1-1, with TRBD1 matching over 7 bases. In germline, CDR1 is MNHEY, CDR2 SVGAGI. The V gene end was trimmed by 3 bases and the J gene end by 0 bases; junction bases not matched to a gene: 7. This CDR3 is built from 16 residues. The CDR3 region is CASSYSPTGMNTEAFF. The CDR3 coding sequence is TGTGCCAGCAGTTATTCCCCGACAGGGATGAACACTGAAGCTTTCTTT.

J is TRBJ2-7 and V is TRBV30; D unresolved. The germline V gene has CDR1 GTSNPN and CDR2 SVGIG (reference sequence). V lost 2 bases and J lost 9, with 11 bases in between. CDR3 length equals 11 residues. The CDR3 DNA sequence: TGTGCCTGGAGTATCAGGCTGAGGCAGTACTTC. Its protein product is CAWSIRLRQYF. The variable domain in full, with the rest retrieved from reference TRBV30 and TRBJ2-7, is SQTIHQWPATLVQPVGSPLSLECTVEGTSNPNLYWYRQAAGRGLQLLFYSVGIGQISSEVPQNLSASRPQDRQFILSSKKLLLSDSGFYLCAWSIRLRQYFGPGTRLTVT.

The chain is built from TRBV2 and TRBJ2-7; 9 nucleotides match TRBD1. Per germline, CDR1 SNHLY and CDR2 FYNNEI. With V trimmed by 6 bases and J by 1 base, 7 bases remained unmatched. CDR3 length: 15 residues. CDR3 protein: CASREGTGSSYEQYF. CDR3 sequence (DNA): TGTGCCAGCAGGGAGGGGACAGGGTCATCCTACGAGCAGTACTTC.

The V and J genes are TRBV10-3 and TRBJ2-3; D may be TRBD1 (5 bases). V shed 11 bases and J shed 3 bases, with 9 bases lying between them. The CDR3 consists of 11 residues. The V gene's germline CDR1 is ENHRY and CDR2 SYGVKD. The CDR3 is CASQGTDTQYF. The CDR3 coding sequence is TGTGCCTCCCAGGGAACAGATACGCAGTATTTT.

The chain recombines TRBV6-4 with TRBJ2-3; D gene uncertain. Germline V CDR1 and CDR2: MRHNA, SNTAGT. The CDR3 sequence is 16 residues long. Trimming took off 0 bases at V and 4 bases at J, with 14 bases between the two ends. The CDR3 coding sequence is TGTGCCAGCAGTGACTCGCCTTATCAGCGTCCAGATACGCAGTATTTT. Encoded protein: CASSDSPYQRPDTQYF.

The chain employs TRBV19 and TRBJ2-7, with 8 bases identical to TRBD1. Germline CDR1 reads LNHDA; CDR2 reads SQIVND (reference sequence). V shed 9 bases and J 6 bases; nucleotides not matched to a gene: 10. The CDR3 runs to 13 residues. CDR3 in amino acids: CASSGQEGFEQYF. CDR3 coding DNA: TGTGCCAGCTCGGGACAGGAGGGATTCGAGCAGTACTTC.

This chain links TRBV7-8 with TRBJ1-5, with 7 bases fitting TRBD1. Germline V lookup: CDR1 SGHVS, CDR2 FQNEAQ. The length of the CDR3 is 16 residues. V lost 3 bases and J lost 7; bases outside the gene matches: 12. Here the CDR3 DNA reads TGTGCCAGCAGCTTCGGCGGGAGGGGGCGCCGCCAGCCCCAGCATTTT. Its translation: CASSFGGRGRRQPQHF.